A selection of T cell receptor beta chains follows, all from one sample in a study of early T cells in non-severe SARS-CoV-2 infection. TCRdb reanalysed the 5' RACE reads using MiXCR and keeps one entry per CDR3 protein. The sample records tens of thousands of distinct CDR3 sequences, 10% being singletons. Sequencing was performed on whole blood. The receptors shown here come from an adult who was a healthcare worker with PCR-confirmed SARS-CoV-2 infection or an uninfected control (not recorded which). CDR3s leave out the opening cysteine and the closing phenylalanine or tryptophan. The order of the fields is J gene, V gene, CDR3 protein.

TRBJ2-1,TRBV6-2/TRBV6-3,ASSYSGSSYNEQF
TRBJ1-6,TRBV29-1,SVGGSHNSPLH
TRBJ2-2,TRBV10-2,ASSVGQMGTGELF
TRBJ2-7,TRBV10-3,AITEGYEQY
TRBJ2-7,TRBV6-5,ASSYRGAGDEQY
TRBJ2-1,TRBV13,ASSLPGMTYNEQF
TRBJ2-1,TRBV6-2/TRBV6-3,ASSSVPGAGPHEQF
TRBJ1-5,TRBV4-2,ASSQDYRWGNQPQH
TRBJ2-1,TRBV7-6,ASSTGTLQF
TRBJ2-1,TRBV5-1,ASSSLPGTRGEQF
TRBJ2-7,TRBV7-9,ASSSRQAPYEQY
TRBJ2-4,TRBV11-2,ASRGLTSGKNIQY
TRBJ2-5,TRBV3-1,ASSHSGLAGGTQY
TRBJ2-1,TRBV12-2,ASRSIQDLTKEQF
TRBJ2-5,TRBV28,ASSLGRFQETQY
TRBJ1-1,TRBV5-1,ASRQGAGATEAF
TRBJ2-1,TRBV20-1,SAYWLNEQF
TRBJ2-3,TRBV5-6,ASSLEGISTDTQY
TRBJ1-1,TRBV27,ASSLLLSGQLLNTEAF
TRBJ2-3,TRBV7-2,ASSPRLAASTDTQY
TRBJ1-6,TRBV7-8,ASSLVPENNSPLH
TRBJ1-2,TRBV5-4,ASSSMDGFYGYT
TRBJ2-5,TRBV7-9,ASSRLKETQY
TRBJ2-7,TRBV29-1,SVGTDNYEQY
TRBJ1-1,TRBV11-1,ASSLGTGVTEAF
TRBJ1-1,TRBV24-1,ATSDTTGEVV
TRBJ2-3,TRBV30,ACRPGQVQY
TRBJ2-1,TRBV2,ATSGYNEQF